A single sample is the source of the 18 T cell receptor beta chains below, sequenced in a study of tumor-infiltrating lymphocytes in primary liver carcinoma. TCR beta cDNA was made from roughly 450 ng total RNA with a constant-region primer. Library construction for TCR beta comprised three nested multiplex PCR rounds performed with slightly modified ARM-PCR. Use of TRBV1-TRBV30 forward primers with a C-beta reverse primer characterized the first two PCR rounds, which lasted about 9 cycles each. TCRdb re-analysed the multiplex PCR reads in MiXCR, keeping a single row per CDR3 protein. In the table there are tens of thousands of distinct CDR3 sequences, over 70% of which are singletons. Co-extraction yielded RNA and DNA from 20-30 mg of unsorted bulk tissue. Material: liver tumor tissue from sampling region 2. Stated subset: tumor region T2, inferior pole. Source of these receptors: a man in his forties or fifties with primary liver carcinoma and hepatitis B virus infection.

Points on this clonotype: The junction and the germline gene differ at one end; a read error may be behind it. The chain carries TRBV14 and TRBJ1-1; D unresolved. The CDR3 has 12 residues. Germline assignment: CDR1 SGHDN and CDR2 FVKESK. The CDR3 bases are TGTGCCAGCAGCCAAGACCTGACTGAAGCTTTATTT. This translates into CASSQDLTEALF.

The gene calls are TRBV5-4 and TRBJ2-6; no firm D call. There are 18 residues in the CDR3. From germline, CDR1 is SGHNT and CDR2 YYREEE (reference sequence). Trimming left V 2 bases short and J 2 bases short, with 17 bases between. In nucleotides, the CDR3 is TGTGCCAGCAGCTTCCCCTCGAGGCGAGGCCCTGGGGCCAACGTCCTGACTTTC. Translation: CASSFPSRRGPGANVLTF.

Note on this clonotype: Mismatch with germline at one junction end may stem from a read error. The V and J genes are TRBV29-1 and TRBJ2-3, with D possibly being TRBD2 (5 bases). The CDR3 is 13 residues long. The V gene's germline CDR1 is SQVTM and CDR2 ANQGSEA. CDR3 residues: CGVEETSTDTQYF. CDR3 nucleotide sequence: TGCGGCGTTGAAGAAACTAGTACAGATACGCAGTATTTT.

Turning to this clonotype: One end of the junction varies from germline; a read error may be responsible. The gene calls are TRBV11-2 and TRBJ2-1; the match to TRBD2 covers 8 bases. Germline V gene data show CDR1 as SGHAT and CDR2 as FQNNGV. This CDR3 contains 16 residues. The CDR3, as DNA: TGCGCCAGCAGCTTGGATATCGGACTAGCCACGGGTGAGCATTTCTTC. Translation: CASSLDIGLATGEHFF.

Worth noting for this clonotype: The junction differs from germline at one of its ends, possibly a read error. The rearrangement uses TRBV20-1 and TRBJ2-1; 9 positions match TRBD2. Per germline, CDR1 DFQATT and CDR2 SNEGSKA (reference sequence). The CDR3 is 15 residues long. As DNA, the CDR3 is TGCAGTGCTAGAGCTAGCGGGATCCGGTACAATGAGCAGCTCTTC. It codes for CSARASGIRYNEQLF.

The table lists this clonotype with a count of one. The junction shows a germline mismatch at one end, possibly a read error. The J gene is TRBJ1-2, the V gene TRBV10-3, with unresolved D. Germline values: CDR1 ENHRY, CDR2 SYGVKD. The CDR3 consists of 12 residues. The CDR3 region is CAISDDYCGYSF. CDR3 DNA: TGTGCCATCAGTGATGATTACTGTGGCTACAGCTTC.

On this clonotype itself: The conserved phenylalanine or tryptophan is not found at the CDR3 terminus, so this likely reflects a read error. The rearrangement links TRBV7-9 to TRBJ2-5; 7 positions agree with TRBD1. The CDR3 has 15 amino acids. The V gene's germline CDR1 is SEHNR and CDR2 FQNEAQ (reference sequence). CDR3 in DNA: TGTCCCAGCAGCTTACAGCAACAGGGGTCAGAGACCCAGTACATC. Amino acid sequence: CPSSLQQQGSETQYI.

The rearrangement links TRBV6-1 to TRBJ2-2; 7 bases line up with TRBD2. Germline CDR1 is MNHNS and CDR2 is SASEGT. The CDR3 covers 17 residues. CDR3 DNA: TGTGATAGCAGTGTGTTAGAGGGAGGGCCGAACACCGGGGAGCTGTTTTTT. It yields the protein CDSSVLEGGPNTGELFF.

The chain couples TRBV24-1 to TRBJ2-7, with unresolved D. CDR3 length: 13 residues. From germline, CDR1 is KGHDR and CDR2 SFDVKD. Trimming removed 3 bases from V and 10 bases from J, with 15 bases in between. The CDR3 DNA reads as TGTGCCACCAGTGATCCCCCCTCCTACAAACAGTACTTC. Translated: CATSDPPSYKQYF.

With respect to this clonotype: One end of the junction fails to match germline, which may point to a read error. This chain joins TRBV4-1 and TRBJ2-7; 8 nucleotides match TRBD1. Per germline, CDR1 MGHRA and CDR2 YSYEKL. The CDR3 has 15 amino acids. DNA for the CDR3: TGCGCCAGTAGCCAGGGACAGGATCCCCCTTACGAACAGTACTTC. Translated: CASSQGQDPPYEQYF.

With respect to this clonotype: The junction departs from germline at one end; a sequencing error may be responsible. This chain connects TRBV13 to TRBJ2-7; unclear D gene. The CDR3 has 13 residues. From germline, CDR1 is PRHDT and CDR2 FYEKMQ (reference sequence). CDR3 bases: TGTGCCAGCAGCCTAGGACGAGACTACGAGCAGTACTTC. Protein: CASSLGRDYEQYF.

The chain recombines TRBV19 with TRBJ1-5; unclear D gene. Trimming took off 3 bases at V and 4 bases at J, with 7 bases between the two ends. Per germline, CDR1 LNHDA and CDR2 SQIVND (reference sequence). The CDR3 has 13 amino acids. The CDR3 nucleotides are TGTGCCAGTAGTATCGCCCAGAATCAGCCCCAGCATTTT. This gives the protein CASSIAQNQPQHF.

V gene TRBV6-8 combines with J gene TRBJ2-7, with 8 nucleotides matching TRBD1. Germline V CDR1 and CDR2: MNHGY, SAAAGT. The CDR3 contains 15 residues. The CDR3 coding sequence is TGTCCCTGCAGTTGGGGACAGGTCGCTACGAGAGAGCAGTACTTC. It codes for CPCSWGQVATREQYF.

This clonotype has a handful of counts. This chain's CDR3 is CAISLLNQETQYF. The CDR3 nucleotides read TGTGCCATTTCCTTACTTAACCAAGAGACCCAGTACTTC. The rearrangement uses TRBV2 and TRBJ2-5; no definite D call. Trimming shortened V by 10 bases and J by 0 bases, and 12 bases separated the two germline ends. CDR1 SNHLY and CDR2 FYNNEI come from the germline V gene. The CDR3 runs 13 residues.

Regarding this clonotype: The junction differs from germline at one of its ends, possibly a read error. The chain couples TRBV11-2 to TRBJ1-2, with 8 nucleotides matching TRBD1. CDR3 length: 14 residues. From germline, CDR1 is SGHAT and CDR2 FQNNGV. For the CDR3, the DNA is TGTGCCAGCAACCCAGCCGACAGGGGCTATGACTACACCTTC. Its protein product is CASNPADRGYDYTF.

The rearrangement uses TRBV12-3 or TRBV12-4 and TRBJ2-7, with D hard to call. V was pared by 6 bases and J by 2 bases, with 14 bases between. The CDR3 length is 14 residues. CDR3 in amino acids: CASSMGPSPYEQYF. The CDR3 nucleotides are TGTGCCAGCAGCATGGGCCCGAGCCCCTACGAGCAGTACTTC.

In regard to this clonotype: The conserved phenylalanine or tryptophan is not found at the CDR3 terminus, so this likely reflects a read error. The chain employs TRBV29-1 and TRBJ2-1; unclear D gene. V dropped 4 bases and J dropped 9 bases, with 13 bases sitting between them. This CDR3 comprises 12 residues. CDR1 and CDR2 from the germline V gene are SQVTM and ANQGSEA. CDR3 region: CSVVSLGSEQFS. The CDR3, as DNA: TGCAGCGTTGTTAGCTTGGGGTCTGAGCAGTTCTCC.

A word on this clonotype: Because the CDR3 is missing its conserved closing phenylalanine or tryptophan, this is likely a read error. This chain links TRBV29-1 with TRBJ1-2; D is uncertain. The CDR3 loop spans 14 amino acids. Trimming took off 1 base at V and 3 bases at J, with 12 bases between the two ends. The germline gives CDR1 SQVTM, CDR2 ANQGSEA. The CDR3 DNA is TGCAGCGTTGAAGCAGACGGAGAGCACTATGGCTACACCCTC. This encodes CSVEADGEHYGYTL.